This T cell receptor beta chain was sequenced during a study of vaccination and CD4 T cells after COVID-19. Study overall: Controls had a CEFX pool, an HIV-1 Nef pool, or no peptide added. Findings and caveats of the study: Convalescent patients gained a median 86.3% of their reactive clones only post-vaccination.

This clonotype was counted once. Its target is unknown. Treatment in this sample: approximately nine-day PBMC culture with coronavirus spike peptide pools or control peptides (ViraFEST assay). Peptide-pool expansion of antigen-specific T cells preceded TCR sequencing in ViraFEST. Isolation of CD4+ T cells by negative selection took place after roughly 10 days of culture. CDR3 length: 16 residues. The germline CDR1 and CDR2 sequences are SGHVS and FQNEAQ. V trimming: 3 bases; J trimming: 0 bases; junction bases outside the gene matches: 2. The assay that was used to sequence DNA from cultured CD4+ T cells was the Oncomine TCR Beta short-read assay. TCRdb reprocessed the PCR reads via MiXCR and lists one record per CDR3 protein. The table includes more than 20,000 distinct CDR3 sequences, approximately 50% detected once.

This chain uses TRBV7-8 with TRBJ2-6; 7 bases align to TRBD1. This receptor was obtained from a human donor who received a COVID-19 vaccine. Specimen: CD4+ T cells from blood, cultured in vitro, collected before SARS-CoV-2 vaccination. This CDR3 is CASSLGDSSGANVLTF. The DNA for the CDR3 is TGTGCCAGCAGCTTGGGGGACAGCTCTGGGGCCAACGTCCTGACTTTC.